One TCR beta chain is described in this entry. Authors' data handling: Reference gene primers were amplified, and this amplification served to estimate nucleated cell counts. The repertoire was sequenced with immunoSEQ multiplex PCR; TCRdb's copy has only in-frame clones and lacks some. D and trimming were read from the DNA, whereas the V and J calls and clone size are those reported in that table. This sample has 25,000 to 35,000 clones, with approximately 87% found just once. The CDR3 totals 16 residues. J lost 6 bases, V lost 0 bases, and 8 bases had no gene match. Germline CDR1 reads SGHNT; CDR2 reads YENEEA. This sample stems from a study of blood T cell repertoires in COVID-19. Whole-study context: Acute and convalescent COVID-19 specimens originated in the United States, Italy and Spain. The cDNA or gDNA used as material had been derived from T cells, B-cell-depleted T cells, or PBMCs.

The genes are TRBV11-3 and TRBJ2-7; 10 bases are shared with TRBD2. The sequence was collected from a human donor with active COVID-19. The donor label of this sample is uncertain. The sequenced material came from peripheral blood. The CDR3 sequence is CASSLDRGLAACEQYF. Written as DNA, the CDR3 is TGTGCCAGCAGCTTAGATCGCGGACTAGCGGCCTGCGAGCAGTACTTC.